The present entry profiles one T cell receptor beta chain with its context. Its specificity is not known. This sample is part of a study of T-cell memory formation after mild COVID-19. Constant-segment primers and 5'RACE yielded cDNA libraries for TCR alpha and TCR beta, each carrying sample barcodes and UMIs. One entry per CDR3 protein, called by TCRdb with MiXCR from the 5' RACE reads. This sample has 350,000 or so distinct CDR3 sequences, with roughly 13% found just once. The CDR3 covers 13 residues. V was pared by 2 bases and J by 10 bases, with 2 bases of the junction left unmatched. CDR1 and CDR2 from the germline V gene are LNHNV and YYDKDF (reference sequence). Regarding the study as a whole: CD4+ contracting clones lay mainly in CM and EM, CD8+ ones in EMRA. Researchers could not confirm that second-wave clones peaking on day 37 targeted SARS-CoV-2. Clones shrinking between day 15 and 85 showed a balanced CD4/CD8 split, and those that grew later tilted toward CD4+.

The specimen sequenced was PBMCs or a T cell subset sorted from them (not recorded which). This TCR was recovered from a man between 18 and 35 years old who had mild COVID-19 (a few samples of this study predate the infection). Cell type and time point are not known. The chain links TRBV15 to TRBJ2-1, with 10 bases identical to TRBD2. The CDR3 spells CATSRLAGVEQFF. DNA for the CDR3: TGTGCCACCAGCAGACTAGCGGGGGTAGAGCAGTTCTTC.